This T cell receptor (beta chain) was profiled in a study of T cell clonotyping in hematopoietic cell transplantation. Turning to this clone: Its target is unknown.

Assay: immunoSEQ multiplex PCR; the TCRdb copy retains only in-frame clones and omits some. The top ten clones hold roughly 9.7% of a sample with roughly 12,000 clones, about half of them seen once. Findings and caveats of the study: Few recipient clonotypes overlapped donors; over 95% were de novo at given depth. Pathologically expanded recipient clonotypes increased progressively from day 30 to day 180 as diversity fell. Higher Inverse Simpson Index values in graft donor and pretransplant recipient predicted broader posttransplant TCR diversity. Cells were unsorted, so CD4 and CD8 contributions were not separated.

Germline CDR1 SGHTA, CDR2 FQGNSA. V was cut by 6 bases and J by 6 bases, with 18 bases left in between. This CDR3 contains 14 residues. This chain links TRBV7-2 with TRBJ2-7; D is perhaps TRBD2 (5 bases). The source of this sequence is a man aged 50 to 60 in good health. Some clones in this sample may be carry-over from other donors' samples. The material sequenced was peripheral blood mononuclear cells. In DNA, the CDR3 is TGTGCCAGCAGGCAAGAGACCCTGGAGGTCGAGCAGTACTTC. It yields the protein CASRQETLEVEQYF.